Here is one T cell receptor beta chain with its context. The antigen it recognizes is unknown. No base-level quality is on record; no much larger clone is a single base apart. The germline V gene encodes CDR1 SGHAT and CDR2 FQNNGV. Counted from cysteine to phenylalanine, this CDR3 has 12 amino acids. CDR3 DNA only is kept here, 36 bases in frame from base 1. V is clipped by 5 bases and J by 9 bases, and the sequence between their germline boundaries is 14 bases long. RNA was extracted using the RNeasy kit, and roughly 0.5 to 1 microgram was reverse transcribed with random hexamers. TCR beta CDR3 regions were amplified with the immunoSEQ multiplex PCR assay covering 54 Vbeta and 13 Jbeta segments. To correct PCR amplification bias, a synthetic template baseline was used for both primer optimization and computational correction. The authors' analysis ran thus. Reads were annotated to V, D and J genes per IMGT and analyzed with immunoSEQ Analyzer, keeping only productive sequences. Clonality was computed as one minus Shannon entropy normalized by log2 of the number of productive unique sequences. For each patient and control, public and private clones were evaluated among the 100 most prevalent clones. Susac-specific clones were defined as absent from healthy and MS cohorts, 850 to 1,300 published viral clones and other ImmuneACCESS disease sequences. TCRdb redid the processing of the public reads, applying fastp at Q25 and MiXCR, and retained in-frame beta chains. Each CDR3 protein appears once, grouped with its most common genes and DNA. What appears here as the V and J calls and clone size reflects TCRdb's work, not the paper's. The sample includes 200,000 to 250,000 distinct CDR3 sequences, with over 90% observed a single time. The top ten hold around 0.08% of the sample.

This record belongs to a study of CD8 T cells in Susac syndrome (dated by TCRdb to the late 2010s). Turning to the overall study: Whether CD8+ T cell activation and differentiation in Susac syndrome was antigen driven was tested using repertoire sequencing.

Paper-wide results and their limitations: The number of individuals in the TCR sequencing and HLA analysis was acknowledged as relatively small.

Peripheral blood CD8+ and CD4+ T cells from healthy donors, Susac syndrome patients and multiple sclerosis patients were profiled by high-throughput TCR beta sequencing. Treatment-naive patients with stable or active relapsing-remitting disease fulfilling revised McDonald criteria were used as multiple sclerosis controls. Bulk CD8+ and CD4+ T cells were purified magnetically by negative isolation, whereas CD8+ TEMRA cells were enriched by FACS. Blood was collected in EDTA tubes and processed within 24 hours, with PBMCs isolated through density gradient centrifugation. PBMCs intended for TCR sequencing were cryopreserved in liquid nitrogen and were subsequently thawed in a 37 degrees C water bath. The sorted or isolated CD4+, CD8+ and CD8+ TEMRA cells had a purity of 90% or higher.

The chain couples TRBV11-2 to TRBJ2-7; a weak D assignment points to TRBD2 (5 bases agree). This clonotype was obtained from a human donor with multiple sclerosis. Sequencing was performed on CD4+ T cells from PBMCs. The nucleotides are TGTGCCAGCAGCCCAACCCGGGAAGCGCAGTACTTC. Its translation reads: CASSPTREAQYF.